This record covers a single T cell receptor beta chain. Its antigen remains unknown. The treatment: oral pan-JAK inhibitor, 5-10 mg twice daily. CD4+ and CD8+ T cells were sorted from PBMCs. RNA extraction and reverse transcription yielded cDNA as sequencing template. Generated by immunoSEQ multiplex PCR, the TCRdb table keeps only in-frame clones and is missing some. Of 170,000 or so clones in the sample, 65% are singletons; the top ten hold 0.91%. The germline gives CDR1 ENHRY, CDR2 SYGVKD. The CDR3 loop spans 13 amino acids. J gave up 4 bases and V 4 bases, and 2 bases lay outside the gene matches. The data stem from a study of CD8+ T cells in alopecia areata. Findings and caveats of the study: Researchers report lesional scalp, most notably alopecia totalis/universalis, outstripped normal scalp in clonality.

The source of this sequence is a human donor with alopecia areata. Sample: CD4+ T cells sorted from blood, taken at week 4, from a patient treated with tofacitinib. This chain joins TRBV10-3 and TRBJ2-7, with 9 bases that match TRBD1. The CDR3 DNA is TGTGCCATCAGTGGGGACAGGGCGTACGAGCAGTACTTC. Translated: CAISGDRAYEQYF.